These T cell receptor beta chains were read from a single sample in a study of shared clonotypes between healthy human individuals. Sequencing used immunoSEQ multiplex PCR; TCRdb keeps in-frame clones, though not all of them. Altogether a few million clones are present, 80% to 95% being singletons, with the ten largest covering 0.37%. The sample taken for sequencing was naive CD4+ T cells from PBMCs. Receptors were obtained from a man aged 18 to 29 in good health. Some clones in this sample may be carry-over from other donors' samples. Both conserved end residues are part of each CDR3. Part of the rows lack a size; the others show once, few, many or a class for expanded clones.

CDR3aa	v_gene	abundance	j_gene
CASSLGTDTQYF	TRBV11-2	-	TRBJ2-3
CASSLDRGPTGYTF	TRBV28	-	TRBJ1-2
CATLTGLAGNSRFF	TRBV2	once	TRBJ2-1
CASSSTGSGEQYF	TRBV9	-	TRBJ2-7
CASRPSGSRETQYF	TRBV5-5	-	TRBJ2-5
CASSLLSISAQQFF	TRBV28	once	TRBJ2-1
CASSPQGVRGSPSDTQYF	TRBV4-2	-	TRBJ2-3
CASSLSGPTEAYEQYF	TRBV6-5	-	TRBJ2-7
CAWRPRLAGTYEQYF	TRBV30	-	TRBJ2-7
CASSLSRGGSKRNTEAFF	TRBV11-2	once	TRBJ1-1
CASSLLYTDYGYTF	TRBV28	once	TRBJ1-2
CASSSRGTSGRVTDTQYF	TRBV5-1	-	TRBJ2-3
CASSPPSSYEQYF	TRBV18	-	-
CASSKVLNSEQYF	TRBV7-3	-	TRBJ2-7
CASSSPRAGANVLTF	TRBV7-8	-	TRBJ2-6
CALGDRAVSKNEQYF	TRBV27	-	TRBJ2-7
CASRRTRLSINQPQHF	TRBV2	-	TRBJ1-5
CASSYDRVYTEAFF	TRBV7-2	-	TRBJ1-1
CASILAGWRETQYF	TRBV2	-	TRBJ2-5
CASSPLNSRTGNYGYTF	TRBV18	-	TRBJ1-2
CASSAYYSNQPQHF	TRBV2	once	TRBJ1-5
CASSISSGSSYEQYF	TRBV19	few	TRBJ2-7
CASSLFFIQGRPYEQYF	TRBV11-2	-	TRBJ2-7
CASSLTGVNTEAFF	TRBV4-3	-	TRBJ1-1
CASTPQGRGGYTF	TRBV6-5	-	TRBJ1-2
CASGAQGYNEQFF	TRBV5-1	-	TRBJ2-1
CASSPKTGGYTEAFF	TRBV18	once	TRBJ1-1
CASSSTGVSGELFF	TRBV5-1	-	TRBJ2-2
CASSLVAGVIETQYF	TRBV7-2	-	TRBJ2-5
CASSFEGGTDTQYF	TRBV7-2	-	TRBJ2-3
CSVGSNGELFF	TRBV29-1	few	TRBJ2-2